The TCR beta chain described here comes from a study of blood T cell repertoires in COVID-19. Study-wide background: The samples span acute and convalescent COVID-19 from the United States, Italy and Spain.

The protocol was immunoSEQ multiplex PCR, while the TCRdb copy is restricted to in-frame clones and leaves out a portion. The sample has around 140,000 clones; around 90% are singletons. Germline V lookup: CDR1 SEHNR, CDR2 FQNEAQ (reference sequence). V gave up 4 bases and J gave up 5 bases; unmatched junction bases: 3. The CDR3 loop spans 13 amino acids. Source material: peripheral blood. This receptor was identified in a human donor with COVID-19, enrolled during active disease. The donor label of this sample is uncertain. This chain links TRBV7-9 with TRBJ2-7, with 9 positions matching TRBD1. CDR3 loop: CASSWDRADEQYF. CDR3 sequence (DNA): TGTGCCAGCAGCTGGGACAGGGCGGACGAGCAGTACTTC.